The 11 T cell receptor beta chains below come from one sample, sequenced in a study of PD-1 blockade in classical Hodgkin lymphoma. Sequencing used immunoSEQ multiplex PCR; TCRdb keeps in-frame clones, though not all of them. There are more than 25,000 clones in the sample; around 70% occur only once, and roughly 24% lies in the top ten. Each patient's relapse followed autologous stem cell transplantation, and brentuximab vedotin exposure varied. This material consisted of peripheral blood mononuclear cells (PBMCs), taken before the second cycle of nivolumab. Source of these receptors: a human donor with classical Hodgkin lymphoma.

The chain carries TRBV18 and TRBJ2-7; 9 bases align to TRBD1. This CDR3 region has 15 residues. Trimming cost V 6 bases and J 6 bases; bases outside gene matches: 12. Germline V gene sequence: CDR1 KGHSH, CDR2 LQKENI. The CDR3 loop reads CASSLTGGALGEQYV. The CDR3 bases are TGTGCCAGCTCCCTCACAGGGGGCGCCTTGGGCGAGCAGTACGTC.

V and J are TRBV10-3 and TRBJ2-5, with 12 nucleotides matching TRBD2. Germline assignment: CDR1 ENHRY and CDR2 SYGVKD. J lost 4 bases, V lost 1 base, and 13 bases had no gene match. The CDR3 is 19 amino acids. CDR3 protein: CAISEFPGVGTSGRETQYF. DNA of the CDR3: TGTGCCATCAGTGAGTTTCCCGGTGTTGGGACTAGCGGGCGAGAGACCCAGTACTTC.

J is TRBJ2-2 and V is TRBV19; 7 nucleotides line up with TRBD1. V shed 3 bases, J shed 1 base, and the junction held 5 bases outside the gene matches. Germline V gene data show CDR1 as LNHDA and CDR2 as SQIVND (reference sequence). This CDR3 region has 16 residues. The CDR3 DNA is TGTGCCAGTAGTATCCCCAGGGGGAGGAACACCGGGGAGCTGTTTTTT. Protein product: CASSIPRGRNTGELFF.

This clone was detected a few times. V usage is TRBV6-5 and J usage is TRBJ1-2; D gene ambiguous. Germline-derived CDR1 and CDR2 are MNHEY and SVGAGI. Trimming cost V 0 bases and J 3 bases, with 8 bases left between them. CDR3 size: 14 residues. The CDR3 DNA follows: TGTGCCAGCAGTTACTCTCTCGGGGACTATGGCTACACCTTC. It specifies CASSYSLGDYGYTF.

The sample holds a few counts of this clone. CDR3 in DNA: TGTGCCAGCAGCTTGCGAGGGATCTCTGGAAACACCATATATTTT. Residues: CASSLRGISGNTIYF. The J gene is TRBJ1-3, the V gene TRBV5-6; D remains unclear. Between the trimmed V and J ends, which lost 1 base and 0 bases, there was a span of 8 bases. CDR3 length: 15 amino acids. Germline lookup yields CDR1 SGHDT and CDR2 YYEEEE. The full variable domain, in which reference TRBV5-6 and TRBJ1-3 provide the parts outside the CDR3, is DAGVTQSPTHLIKTRGQQVTLRCSPKSGHDTVSWYQQALGQGPQFIFQYYEEEERQRGNFPDRFSGHQFPNYSSELNVNALLLGDSALYLCASSLRGISGNTIYFGEGSWLTVV.

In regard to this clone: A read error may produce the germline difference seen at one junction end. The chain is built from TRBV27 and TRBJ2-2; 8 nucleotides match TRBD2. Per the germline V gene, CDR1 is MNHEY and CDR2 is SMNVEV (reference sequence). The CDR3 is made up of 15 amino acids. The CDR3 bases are TGTGCCAGCAGTTTAACGAGCAGCGGGGGCGGGCAGCTGTTTTTT. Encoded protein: CASSLTSSGGGQLFF.

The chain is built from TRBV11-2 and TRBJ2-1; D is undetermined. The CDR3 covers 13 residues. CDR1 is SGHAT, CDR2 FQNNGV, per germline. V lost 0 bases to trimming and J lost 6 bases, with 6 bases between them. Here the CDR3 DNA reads TGTGCCAGCAGCTTAGATCTCGGCAATGAGCAGTTCTTC. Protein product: CASSLDLGNEQFF.

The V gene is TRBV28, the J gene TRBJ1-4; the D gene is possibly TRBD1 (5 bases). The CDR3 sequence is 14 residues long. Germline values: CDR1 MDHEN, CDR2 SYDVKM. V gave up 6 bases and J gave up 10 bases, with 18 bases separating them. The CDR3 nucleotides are TGTGCCAGCAGACCCCCGGGACTTCTAGGAAAACTGTTTTTT. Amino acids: CASRPPGLLGKLFF.

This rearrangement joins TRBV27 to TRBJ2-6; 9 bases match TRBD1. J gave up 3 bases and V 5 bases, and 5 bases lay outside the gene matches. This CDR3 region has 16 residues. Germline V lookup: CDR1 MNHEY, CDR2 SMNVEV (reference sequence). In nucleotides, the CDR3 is TGTGCCAGCAGTCGCGGGACAGGGAGTGGGGCCAACGTCCTGACTTTC. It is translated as CASSRGTGSGANVLTF.

The CDR3 sequence: CSVEPLNTEAFF. The CDR3, as DNA: TGCAGCGTTGAGCCGTTGAACACTGAAGCTTTCTTT. V gene TRBV29-1 combines with J gene TRBJ1-1; the D is unclear. V was cut by 3 bases and J by 0 bases, with 5 bases left in between. The CDR3 runs to 12 residues. Germline CDR1 and CDR2: SQVTM and ANQGSEA.

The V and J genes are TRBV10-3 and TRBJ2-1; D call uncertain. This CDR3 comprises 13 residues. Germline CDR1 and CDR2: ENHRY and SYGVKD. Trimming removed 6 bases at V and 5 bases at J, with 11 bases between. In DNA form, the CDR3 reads TGTGCCATCAGCGGGTCAGCCGACAATGAGCAGTTCTTC. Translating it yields CAISGSADNEQFF.